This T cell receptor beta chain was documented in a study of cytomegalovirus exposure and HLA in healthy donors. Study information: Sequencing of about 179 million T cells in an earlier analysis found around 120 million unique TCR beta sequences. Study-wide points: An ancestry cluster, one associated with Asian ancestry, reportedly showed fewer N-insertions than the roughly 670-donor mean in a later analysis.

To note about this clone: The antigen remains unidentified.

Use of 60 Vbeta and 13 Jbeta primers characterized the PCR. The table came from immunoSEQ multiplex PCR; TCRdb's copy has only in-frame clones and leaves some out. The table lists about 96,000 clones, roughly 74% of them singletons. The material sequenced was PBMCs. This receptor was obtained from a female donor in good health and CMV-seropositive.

The CDR3 here is CSVWGGLAKNIQYF. CDR3 nucleotides: TGCAGCGTTTGGGGAGGTCTAGCCAAAAACATTCAGTACTTC. The rearrangement links TRBV29-1 to TRBJ2-4, with TRBD2 as a possible D gene (6 bases). CDR3 length: 14 amino acids. CDR1 is SQVTM and CDR2 is ANQGSEA in the germline V gene. The V end was cut by 5 bases, the J end by 0 bases, with 11 bases between.